Listed here is a single T cell receptor (beta chain). The J segment lost 4 bases and the V segment lost 7 bases, leaving 10 bases of the junction unmatched. The CDR3 spans 17 residues. Germline V lookup: CDR1 SGHRS, CDR2 YFSETQ. PCR amplification relied on 60 Vbeta primers (plus 13 Jbeta primers). TCRdb keeps only in-frame clones here, not all; method: immunoSEQ multiplex PCR. This repertoire comprises around 50,000 clones; its ten largest clones make up roughly 5.5%. The sample originates from a study of cytomegalovirus exposure and HLA in healthy donors. The V call is TRBV5-1, the J call TRBJ2-5; 16 positions match TRBD2. Sequencing was performed on PBMCs. This clonotype originated in a male donor in good health and CMV-seropositive. CDR3 in DNA: TGCGCCAGCGGAGCCGGGACTAGCGGGGGGGCCGGAGAGACCCAGTACTTC. This encodes CASGAGTSGGAGETQYF.